This T cell receptor (beta chain) was obtained from a study of PD-L1 blockade in urothelial cancer. Some clones are missing from TCRdb's copy, which holds only in-frame ones; the method was immunoSEQ multiplex PCR. The sample holds tens of thousands of clones, around 85% seen once. Time point given: peripheral blood 6 weeks after treatment start. CDR3 length equals 16 residues. Germline V gives CDR1 MNHEY, CDR2 SMNVEV (reference sequence). The V gene end was trimmed by 2 bases and the J gene end by 3 bases; junction bases not matched to a gene: 6. The V gene is TRBV27, the J gene TRBJ2-2, with 7 bases matching TRBD2. Specimen: PBMCs, collected around atezolizumab (anti-PD-L1) treatment. The clonotype was recovered from a man aged 50-60 years with urothelial cancer. CDR3 bases: TGTGCCAGCAGTTTAAGGCGGGAGAGATACACCGGGGAGCTGTTTTTT. Translation: CASSLRRERYTGELFF.